The 11 T cell receptor beta chains listed next were all sequenced from one sample in a study of OX40 agonist ivuxolimab in advanced cancers. Libraries were built with the immunoSEQ multiplex PCR assay. In its TCRdb copy, this immuneACCESS table keeps in-frame sequences only and misses some clones. Where compared with another copy, unresolved V genes explain less than half of these, and the others have no known cause. The sample yields tens of thousands of clones; more than 75% were counted once. Roughly 0.4% of the sample is in the top ten clones. The sample was CD4+ or CD8+ T cells sorted from blood, taken in a trial of the OX40 agonist ivuxolimab. The origin of the receptors is an adult with an advanced solid tumor such as melanoma, head and neck, liver or kidney cancer.

The V call is TRBV6-1, the J call TRBJ2-2, with TRBD1 matching over 8 bases. The germline V gene encodes CDR1 MNHNS and CDR2 SASEGT. This CDR3 contains 15 residues. The J segment lost 1 base and the V segment lost 6 bases, leaving 4 bases of the junction unmatched. The CDR3 nucleotides read TGTGCCAGCAGATACGGACAGGGGAACACCGGGGAGCTGTTTTTT. This gives the protein CASRYGQGNTGELFF.

The rearrangement joins TRBV6-5 to TRBJ1-4; a weak D match, TRBD1 (6 bases). CDR1 is MNHEY, CDR2 SVGAGI, per germline. Trimming cost V 2 bases and J 7 bases, with 17 bases left between them. This CDR3 is 16 amino acids long. CDR3 coding DNA: TGTGCCAGCAGTTACCGTACACAGGGAGTGGGTGAAAAACTGTTTTTT. The encoded protein is CASSYRTQGVGEKLFF.

The chain combines TRBV19 with TRBJ2-3, with TRBD2 as a possible D gene (5 bases). The germline V gene encodes CDR1 LNHDA and CDR2 SQIVND (reference sequence). V was clipped by 4 bases and J by 5 bases, with 19 bases between them. The CDR3 spans 16 residues. In DNA form, the CDR3 reads TGTGCCAGTAGTACCCCCTTTGAGGGAACGGGAGATACGCAGTATTTT. Protein product: CASSTPFEGTGDTQYF. Looking up the rest from reference TRBV19 and TRBJ2-3 gives the full variable domain: DGGITQSPKYLFRKEGQNVTLSCEQNLNHDAMYWYRQDPGQGLRLIYYSQIVNDFQKGDIAEGYSVSREKKESFPLTVTSAQKNPTAFYLCASSTPFEGTGDTQYFGPGTRLTVL.

The rearrangement links TRBV19 to TRBJ1-3; possible D gene TRBD1, 5 bases. The germline V and J ends were trimmed by 4 bases and 0 bases, with 13 bases remaining between them. CDR1 LNHDA and CDR2 SQIVND come from the germline V gene (reference sequence). The CDR3 is made up of 16 amino acids. DNA for the CDR3: TGTGCCAGTAGTACTTCGGCAGGGCGCTCTGGAAACACCATATATTTT. The encoded protein is CASSTSAGRSGNTIYF.

The genes are TRBV29-1 and TRBJ1-2; perhaps TRBD1 as D (6 bases). CDR1 is SQVTM and CDR2 is ANQGSEA in the germline V gene. The CDR3 totals 12 residues. V was shortened by 7 bases and J by 4 bases, with 13 bases between the two germline ends. CDR3 nucleotides: TGCAGCGCCTCACAGGGACGCTATGGCTACACCTTC. Translation: CSASQGRYGYTF.

The genes are TRBV10-3 and TRBJ2-2; TRBD1 is a possible D gene (6 bases). Trimming left V 4 bases short and J 2 bases short, with 14 bases between. The CDR3 is 16 residues long. Per germline, CDR1 ENHRY and CDR2 SYGVKD. The CDR3 loop is CAISVQGWFNTGELFF. CDR3 nucleotides: TGTGCCATCAGTGTACAGGGTTGGTTTAACACCGGGGAGCTGTTTTTT.

This chain joins TRBV5-1 and TRBJ1-3; a weak D match, TRBD1 (5 bases). The CDR3 contains 17 residues. The germline V gene has CDR1 SGHRS and CDR2 YFSETQ. V lost 1 base and J 0 bases, leaving 14 bases between the germline ends. Here the CDR3 DNA reads TGCGCCAGCAGCTTGTCGGTCCAAGGGGACTCTGGAAACACCATATATTTT. It is translated as CASSLSVQGDSGNTIYF.

The rearrangement links TRBV29-1 to TRBJ2-7, with D maybe TRBD1 (6 bases). CDR1 and CDR2 from the germline V gene are SQVTM and ANQGSEA. Between the trimmed V and J ends, which lost 1 base and 4 bases, there was a span of 11 bases. The CDR3 is 13 amino acids. CDR3 sequence: CSVEVGGTYEQYF. As DNA, the CDR3 is TGCAGCGTTGAAGTAGGGGGTACGTACGAGCAGTACTTC.

The genes are TRBV5-4 and TRBJ2-3, with TRBD2 matching over 11 bases. The trim removed 2 bases at V and 3 bases at J, leaving 5 bases unmatched. The CDR3 loop spans 16 amino acids. Germline V gives CDR1 SGHNT, CDR2 YYREEE (reference sequence). The CDR3 coding sequence is TGTGCCAGCAGCTTCCGACTAGCGGGAACGACAGATACGCAGTATTTT. Its translation is CASSFRLAGTTDTQYF.

The chain is built from TRBV2 and TRBJ1-6; no firm D call. V lost 2 bases and J lost 9, with 2 bases in between. The germline gives CDR1 SNHLY, CDR2 FYNNEI. CDR3 length: 11 residues. The CDR3 DNA reads as TGTGCCAGCAGTGAATCTTCACCCCTCCACTTT. Its translation is CASSESSPLHF.

This clone turned up a few times. The chain combines TRBV27 with TRBJ1-4, with 7 bases matching TRBD1. The V and J ends lost 0 bases and 9 bases, in that order; junction bases with no gene match: 10. The CDR3 runs to 16 residues. Germline V gives CDR1 MNHEY, CDR2 SMNVEV (reference sequence). The CDR3 loop reads CASSLSTFWDSKKLFF. The CDR3 DNA reads TGTGCCAGCAGTTTATCGACCTTCTGGGACAGCAAAAAACTGTTTTTT. The whole variable domain, remainder taken from reference TRBV27 and TRBJ1-4, is EAQVTQNPRYLITVTGKKLTVTCSQNMNHEYMSWYRQDPGLGLRQIYYSMNVEVTDKGDVPEGYKVSRKEKRNFPLILESPSPNQTSLYFCASSLSTFWDSKKLFFGSGTQLSVL.